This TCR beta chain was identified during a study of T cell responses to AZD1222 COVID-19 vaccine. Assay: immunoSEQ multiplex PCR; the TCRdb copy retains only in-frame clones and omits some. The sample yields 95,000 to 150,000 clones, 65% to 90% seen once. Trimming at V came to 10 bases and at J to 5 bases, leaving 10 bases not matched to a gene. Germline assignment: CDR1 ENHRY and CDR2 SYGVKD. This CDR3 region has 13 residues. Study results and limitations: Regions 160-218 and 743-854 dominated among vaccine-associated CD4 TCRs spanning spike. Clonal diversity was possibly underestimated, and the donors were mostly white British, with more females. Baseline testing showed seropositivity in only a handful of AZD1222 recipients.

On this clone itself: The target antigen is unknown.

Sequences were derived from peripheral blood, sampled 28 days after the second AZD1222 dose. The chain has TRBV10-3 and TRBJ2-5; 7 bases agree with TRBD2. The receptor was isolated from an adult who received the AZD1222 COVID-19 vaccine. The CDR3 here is CATQAGMIETQYF. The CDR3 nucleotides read TGTGCCACACAAGCGGGGATGATCGAGACCCAGTACTTC.